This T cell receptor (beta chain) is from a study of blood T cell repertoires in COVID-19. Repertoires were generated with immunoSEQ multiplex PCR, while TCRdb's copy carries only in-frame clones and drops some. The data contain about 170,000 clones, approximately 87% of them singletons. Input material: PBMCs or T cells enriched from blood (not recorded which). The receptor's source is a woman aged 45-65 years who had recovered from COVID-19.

CDR3 region: CASSRTRDSPEQFF. CDR3 sequence (DNA): TGTGCCAGCAGCCGCACCCGGGACTCGCCGGAGCAGTTCTTC. The rearrangement links TRBV6-5 to TRBJ2-1; D possibly corresponds to TRBD2 (6 bases). V gave up 6 bases and J gave up 10 bases, with 19 bases separating them. Per the germline V gene, CDR1 is MNHEY and CDR2 is SVGAGI. The CDR3 contains 14 residues.